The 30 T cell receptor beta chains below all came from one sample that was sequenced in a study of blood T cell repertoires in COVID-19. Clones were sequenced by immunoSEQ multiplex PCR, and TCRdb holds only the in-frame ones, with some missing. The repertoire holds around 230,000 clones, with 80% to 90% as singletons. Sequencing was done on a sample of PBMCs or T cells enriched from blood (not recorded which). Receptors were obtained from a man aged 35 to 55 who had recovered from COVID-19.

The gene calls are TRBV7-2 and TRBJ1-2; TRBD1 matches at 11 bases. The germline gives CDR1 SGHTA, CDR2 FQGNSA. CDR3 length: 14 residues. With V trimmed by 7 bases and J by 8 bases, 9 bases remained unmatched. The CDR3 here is CASTRTGGAGGYTF. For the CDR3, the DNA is TGTGCCAGCACCCGGACAGGGGGCGCGGGAGGCTACACCTTC.

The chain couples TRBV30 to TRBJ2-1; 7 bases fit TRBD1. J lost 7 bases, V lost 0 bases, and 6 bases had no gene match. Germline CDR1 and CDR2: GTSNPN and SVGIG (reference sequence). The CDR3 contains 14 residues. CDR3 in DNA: TGTGCCTGGAGTGTACTGGAGACAGGGAATGAGCAGTTCTTC. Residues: CAWSVLETGNEQFF.

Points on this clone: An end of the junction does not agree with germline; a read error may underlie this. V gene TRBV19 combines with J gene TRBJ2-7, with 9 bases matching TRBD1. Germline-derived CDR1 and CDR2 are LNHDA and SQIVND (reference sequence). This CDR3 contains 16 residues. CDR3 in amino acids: CACSLGGGQGFYEQYF. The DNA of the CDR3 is TGTGCCTGTAGTTTAGGGGGGGGACAGGGCTTCTACGAGCAGTACTTC.

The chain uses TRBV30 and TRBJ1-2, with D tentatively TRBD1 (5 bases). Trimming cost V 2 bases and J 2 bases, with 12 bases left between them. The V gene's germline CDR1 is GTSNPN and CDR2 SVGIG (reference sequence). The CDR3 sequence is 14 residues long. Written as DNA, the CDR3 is TGTGCCTGGAGTTCCGGGGGGTCCAACTATGGCTACACCTTC. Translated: CAWSSGGSNYGYTF.

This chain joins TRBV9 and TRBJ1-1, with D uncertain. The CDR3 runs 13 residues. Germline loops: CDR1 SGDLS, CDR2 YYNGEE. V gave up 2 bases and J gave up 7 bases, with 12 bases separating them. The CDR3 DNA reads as TGTGCCAGCAGCGTGCGGGAATCCCTTGAAGCTTTCTTT. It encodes CASSVRESLEAFF.

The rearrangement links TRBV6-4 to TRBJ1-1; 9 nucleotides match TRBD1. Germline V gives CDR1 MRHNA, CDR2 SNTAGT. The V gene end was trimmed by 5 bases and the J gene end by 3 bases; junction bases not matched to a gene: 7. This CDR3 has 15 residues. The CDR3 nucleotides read TGTGCCAGCAGTCGGACGGGACAGGGTTACACTGAAGCTTTCTTT. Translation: CASSRTGQGYTEAFF.

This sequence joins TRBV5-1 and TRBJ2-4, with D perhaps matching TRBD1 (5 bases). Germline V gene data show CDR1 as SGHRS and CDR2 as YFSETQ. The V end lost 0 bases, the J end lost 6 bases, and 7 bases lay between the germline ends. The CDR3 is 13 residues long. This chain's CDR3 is CASSLGQRNIQYF. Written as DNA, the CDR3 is TGCGCCAGCAGCTTGGGACAGCGAAACATTCAGTACTTC.

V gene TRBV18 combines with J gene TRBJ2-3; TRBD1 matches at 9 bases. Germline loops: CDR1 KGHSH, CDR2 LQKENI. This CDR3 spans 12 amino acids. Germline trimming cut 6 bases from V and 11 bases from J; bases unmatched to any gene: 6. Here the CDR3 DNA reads TGTGCCAGCTCTCCTACAGGGGGCGAGCAGTATTTT. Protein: CASSPTGGEQYF. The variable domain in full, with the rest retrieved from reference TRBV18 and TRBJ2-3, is NAGVMQNPRHLVRRRGQEARLRCSPMKGHSHVYWYRQLPEEGLKFMVYLQKENIIDESGMPKERFSAEFPKEGPSILRIQQVVRGDSAAYFCASSPTGGEQYFGPGTRLTVL.

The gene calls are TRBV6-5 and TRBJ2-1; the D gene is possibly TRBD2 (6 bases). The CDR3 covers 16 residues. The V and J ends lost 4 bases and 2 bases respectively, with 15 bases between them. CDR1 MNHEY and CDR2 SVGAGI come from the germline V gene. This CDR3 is CASSFRPGVAYNEQFF. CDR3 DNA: TGTGCCAGCAGTTTCCGACCGGGAGTCGCCTACAATGAGCAGTTCTTC.

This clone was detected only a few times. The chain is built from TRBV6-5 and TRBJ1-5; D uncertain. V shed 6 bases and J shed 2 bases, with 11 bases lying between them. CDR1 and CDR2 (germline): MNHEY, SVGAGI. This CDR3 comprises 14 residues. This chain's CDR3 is CASRIEAGNQPQHF. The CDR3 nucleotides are TGTGCCAGCAGAATAGAGGCGGGCAATCAGCCCCAGCATTTT.

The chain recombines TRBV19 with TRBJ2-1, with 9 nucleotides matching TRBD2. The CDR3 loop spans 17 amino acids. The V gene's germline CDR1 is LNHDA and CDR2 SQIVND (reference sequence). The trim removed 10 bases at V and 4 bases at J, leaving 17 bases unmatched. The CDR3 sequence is CATSNIRASGMYNEQFF. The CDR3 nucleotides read TGTGCCACCTCAAATATCCGGGCTAGCGGGATGTACAATGAGCAGTTCTTC.

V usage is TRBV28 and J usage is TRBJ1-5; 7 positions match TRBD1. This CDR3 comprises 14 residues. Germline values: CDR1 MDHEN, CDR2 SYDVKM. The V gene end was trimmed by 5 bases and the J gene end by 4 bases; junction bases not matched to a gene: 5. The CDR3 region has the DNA TGTGCCAGCAGTCGACAGGGAGGAAATCAGCCCCAGCATTTT. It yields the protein CASSRQGGNQPQHF.

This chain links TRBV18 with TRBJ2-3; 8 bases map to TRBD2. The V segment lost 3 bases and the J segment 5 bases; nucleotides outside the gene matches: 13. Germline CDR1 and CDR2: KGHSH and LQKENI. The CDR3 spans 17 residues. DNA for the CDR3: TGTGCCAGCTCACCCGCAGGATCCAGCGGGGGTAGAGATACGCAGTATTTT. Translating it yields CASSPAGSSGGRDTQYF.

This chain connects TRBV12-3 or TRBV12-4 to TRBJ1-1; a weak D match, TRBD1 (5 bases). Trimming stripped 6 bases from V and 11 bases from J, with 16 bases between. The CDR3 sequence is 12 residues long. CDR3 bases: TGTGCCAGCAGCCCGGGGGAGGGGCGGGCTTTCTTT. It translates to CASSPGEGRAFF.

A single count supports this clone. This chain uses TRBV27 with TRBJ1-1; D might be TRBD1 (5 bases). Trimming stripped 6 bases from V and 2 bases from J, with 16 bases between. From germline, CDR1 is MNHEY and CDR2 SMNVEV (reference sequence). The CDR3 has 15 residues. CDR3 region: CASSRRGRLNTEAFF. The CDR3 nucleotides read TGTGCCAGCAGCCGGCGGGGCAGACTTAACACTGAAGCTTTCTTT.

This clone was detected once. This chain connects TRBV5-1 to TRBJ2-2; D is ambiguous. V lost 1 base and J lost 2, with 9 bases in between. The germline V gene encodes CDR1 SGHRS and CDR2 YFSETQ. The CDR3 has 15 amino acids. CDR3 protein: CASSLSGRNTGELFF. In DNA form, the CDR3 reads TGCGCCAGCAGCTTGTCAGGCAGAAACACCGGGGAGCTGTTTTTT.

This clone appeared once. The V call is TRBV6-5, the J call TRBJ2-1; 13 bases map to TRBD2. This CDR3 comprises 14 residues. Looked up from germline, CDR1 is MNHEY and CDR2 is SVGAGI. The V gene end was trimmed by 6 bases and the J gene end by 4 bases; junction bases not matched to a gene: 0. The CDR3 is CASRTSGRYNEQFF. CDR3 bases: TGTGCCAGCAGGACTAGCGGGAGGTACAATGAGCAGTTCTTC.

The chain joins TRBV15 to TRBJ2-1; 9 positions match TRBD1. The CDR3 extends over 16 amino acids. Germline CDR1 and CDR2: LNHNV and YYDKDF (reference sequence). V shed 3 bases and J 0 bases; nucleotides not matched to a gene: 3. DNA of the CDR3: TGTGCCACCAGCAGCACGACAGGGGGCTCCTACAATGAGCAGTTCTTC. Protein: CATSSTTGGSYNEQFF.

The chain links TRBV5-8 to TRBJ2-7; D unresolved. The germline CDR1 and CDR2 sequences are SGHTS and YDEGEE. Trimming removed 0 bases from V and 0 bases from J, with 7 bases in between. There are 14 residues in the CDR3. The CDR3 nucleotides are TGTGCCAGCAGCTTGGGCGGATCCTCCTACGAGCAGTACTTC. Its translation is CASSLGGSSYEQYF.

CDR3 nucleotides: TGTGCCAGCAGCTTGGAAGGTCGGGGGGGATCCGGGGAGCTGTTTTTT. This codes for CASSLEGRGGSGELFF. The chain recombines TRBV5-4 with TRBJ2-2, with 8 positions matching TRBD2. Germline V gene data show CDR1 as SGHNT and CDR2 as YYREEE (reference sequence). The CDR3 is made up of 16 amino acids. The junction had 7 bases not matched to a gene; V was cut back by 0 bases and J by 6 bases.

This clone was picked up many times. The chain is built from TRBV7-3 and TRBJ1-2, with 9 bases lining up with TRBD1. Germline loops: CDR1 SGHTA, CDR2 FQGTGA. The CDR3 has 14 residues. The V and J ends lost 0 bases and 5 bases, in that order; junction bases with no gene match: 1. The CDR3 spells CASSLTGTGYGYTF. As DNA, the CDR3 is TGTGCCAGCAGCTTAACCGGGACAGGGTATGGCTACACCTTC.

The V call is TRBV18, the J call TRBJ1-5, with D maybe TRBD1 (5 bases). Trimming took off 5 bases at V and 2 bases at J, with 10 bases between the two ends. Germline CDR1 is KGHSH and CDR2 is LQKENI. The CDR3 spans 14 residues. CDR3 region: CASSGGYGNQPQHF. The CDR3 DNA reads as TGTGCCAGCTCAGGGGGGTATGGCAATCAGCCCCAGCATTTT. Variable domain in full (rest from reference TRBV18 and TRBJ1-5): NAGVMQNPRHLVRRRGQEARLRCSPMKGHSHVYWYRQLPEEGLKFMVYLQKENIIDESGMPKERFSAEFPKEGPSILRIQQVVRGDSAAYFCASSGGYGNQPQHFGDGTRLSIL.

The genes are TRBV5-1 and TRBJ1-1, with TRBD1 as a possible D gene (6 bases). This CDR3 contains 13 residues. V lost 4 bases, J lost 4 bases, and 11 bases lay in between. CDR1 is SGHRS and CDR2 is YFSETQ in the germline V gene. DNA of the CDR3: TGCGCCAGCAGCCGGGACATTGCCACTGAAGCTTTCTTT. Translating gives CASSRDIATEAFF.

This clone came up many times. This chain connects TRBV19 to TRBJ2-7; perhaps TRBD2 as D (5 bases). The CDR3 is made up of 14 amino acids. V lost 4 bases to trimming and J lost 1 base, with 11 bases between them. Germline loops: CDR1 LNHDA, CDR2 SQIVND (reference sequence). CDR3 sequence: CASSRGRRSYEQYF. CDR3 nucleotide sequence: TGTGCCAGTAGTAGGGGTCGGAGGTCCTACGAGCAGTACTTC.

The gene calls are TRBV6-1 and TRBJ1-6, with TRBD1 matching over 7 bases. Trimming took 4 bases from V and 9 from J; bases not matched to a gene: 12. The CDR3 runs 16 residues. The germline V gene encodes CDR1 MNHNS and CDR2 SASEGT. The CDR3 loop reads CASSGYEQGLSSPLHF. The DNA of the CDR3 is TGTGCCAGCAGTGGCTACGAACAGGGGCTGAGTTCACCCCTCCACTTT.

CDR3 DNA sequence: TGTGCCAGTAGGCCTACAGGAGGGGCGCAAGGCTACACCTTC. Protein product: CASRPTGGAQGYTF. This chain uses TRBV19 with TRBJ1-2; D is perhaps TRBD1 (5 bases). The germline V gene encodes CDR1 LNHDA and CDR2 SQIVND (reference sequence). Trimming pared 6 bases from V and 8 bases from J, leaving 19 bases between. CDR3 length equals 14 residues. Together with reference TRBV19 and TRBJ1-2, the CDR3 gives the full variable domain: DGGITQSPKYLFRKEGQNVTLSCEQNLNHDAMYWYRQDPGQGLRLIYYSQIVNDFQKGDIAEGYSVSREKKESFPLTVTSAQKNPTAFYLCASRPTGGAQGYTFGSGTRLTVV.

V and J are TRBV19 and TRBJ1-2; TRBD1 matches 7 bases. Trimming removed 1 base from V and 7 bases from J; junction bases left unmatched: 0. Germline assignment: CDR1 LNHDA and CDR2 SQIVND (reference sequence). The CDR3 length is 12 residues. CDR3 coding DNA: TGTGCCAGTAGTATAGGACAGGGTGGCTACACCTTC. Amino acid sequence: CASSIGQGGYTF. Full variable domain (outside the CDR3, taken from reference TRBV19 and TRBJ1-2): DGGITQSPKYLFRKEGQNVTLSCEQNLNHDAMYWYRQDPGQGLRLIYYSQIVNDFQKGDIAEGYSVSREKKESFPLTVTSAQKNPTAFYLCASSIGQGGYTFGSGTRLTVV.

This CDR3 is CASSLGQLSGNTIYF. For the CDR3, the DNA is TGCGCCAGCAGCTTGGGACAGCTATCTGGAAACACCATATATTTT. The gene calls are TRBV5-1 and TRBJ1-3, with a weak D call TRBD1 (5 bases). V dropped 0 bases and J dropped 1 base, with 8 bases sitting between them. Germline V gene data show CDR1 as SGHRS and CDR2 as YFSETQ. This CDR3 contains 15 residues. The variable domain in full, completed from reference TRBV5-1 and TRBJ1-3, reads KAGVTQTPRYLIKTRGQQVTLSCSPISGHRSVSWYQQTPGQGLQFLFEYFSETQRNKGNFPGRFSGRQFSNSRSEMNVSTLELGDSALYLCASSLGQLSGNTIYFGEGSWLTVV.

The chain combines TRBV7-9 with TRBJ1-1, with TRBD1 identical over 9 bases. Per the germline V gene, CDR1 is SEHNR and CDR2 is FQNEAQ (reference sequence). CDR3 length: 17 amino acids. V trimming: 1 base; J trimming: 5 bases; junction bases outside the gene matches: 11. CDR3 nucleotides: TGTGCCAGCAGCTTAGATCGGCAGGACAGGGGAGAAACTGAAGCTTTCTTT. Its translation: CASSLDRQDRGETEAFF.

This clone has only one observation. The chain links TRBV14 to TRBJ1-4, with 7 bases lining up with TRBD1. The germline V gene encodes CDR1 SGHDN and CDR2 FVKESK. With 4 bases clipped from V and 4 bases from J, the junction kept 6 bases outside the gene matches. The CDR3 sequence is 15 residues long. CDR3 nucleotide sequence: TGTGCCAGCAGCCGGACAGGCCGGCATAATGAAAAACTGTTTTTT. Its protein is CASSRTGRHNEKLFF.